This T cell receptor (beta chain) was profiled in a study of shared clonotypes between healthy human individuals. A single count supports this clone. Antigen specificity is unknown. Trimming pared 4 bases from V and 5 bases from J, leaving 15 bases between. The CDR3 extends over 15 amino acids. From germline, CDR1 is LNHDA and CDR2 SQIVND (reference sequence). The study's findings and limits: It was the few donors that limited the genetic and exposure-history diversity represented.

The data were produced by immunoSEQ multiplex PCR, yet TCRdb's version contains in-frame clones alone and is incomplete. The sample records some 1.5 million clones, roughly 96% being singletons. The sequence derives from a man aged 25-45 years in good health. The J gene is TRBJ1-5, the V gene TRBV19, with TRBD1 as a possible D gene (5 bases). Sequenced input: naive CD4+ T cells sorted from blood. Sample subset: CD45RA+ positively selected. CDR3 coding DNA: TGTGCCAGTAGTACAGGGAGGTGGGGCGATCAGCCCCAGCATTTT. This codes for CASSTGRWGDQPQHF.